This paragraph reports one T cell receptor (beta chain). Data came from immunoSEQ multiplex PCR; TCRdb stores just in-frame clones and leaves some out. This table holds about 25,000 clones, roughly 82% found once. This sample is part of a study of blood T cell repertoires in COVID-19. The CDR3 runs to 16 residues. The germline gives CDR1 SGHRS, CDR2 YFSETQ. Trimming at V came to 0 bases and at J to 10 bases, leaving 7 bases not matched to a gene. This TCR was sampled from a man older than 75 with active or convalescent COVID-19. Sequencing used peripheral blood. This chain links TRBV5-1 with TRBJ2-1; TRBD2 matches at 13 bases. The CDR3, as DNA: TGCGCCAGCAGCTTGGTCTCCGTGACTAGCGGGGGGGAGCAGTTCTTC. Its protein is CASSLVSVTSGGEQFF.